The 2 T cell receptor beta chains below all came from one sample that was sequenced in a study of CXCR3-negative and CXCR3-positive naive CD8 T cells. UMI-tagged TRB cDNA libraries were built via 5' RACE. TCRdb reworked the 5' RACE reads into one entry per CDR3 protein, no DNA. The listing records some 6,000 distinct CDR3 sequences. Sequencing was carried out using naive CXCR3- CD8+ T cells from blood. Subset in this sample: CD45RO-CCR7+CD27+CD95- naive CD8+ T cells lacking CXCR3 (TNR3-). The receptors shown here come from a human donor in good health. Some clones in this sample may be carry-over from other donors' samples.

J is TRBJ2-7 and V is TRBV4-2; the TCRdb call, TRBD1, lacks DNA for checking. The CDR3 has 15 residues. Per the germline V gene, CDR1 is LGHNA and CDR2 is YNFKEQ. CDR3 loop: CASTPGGIESYEQYF.

The chain's CDR3 is CSASPELRTDTQYF. This chain links TRBV29-1 with TRBJ2-3. Germline V gene data show CDR1 as SQVTM and CDR2 as ANQGSEA. The CDR3 contains 14 residues.